This T cell receptor (beta chain) was observed in a study of T cell responses to AZD1222 COVID-19 vaccine. Study-level findings and limits: The span of vaccine-associated CD4 TCRs extended across spike, with dominance at 160-218 and 743-854. It was only after the peak T cell response that any repertoires were sampled.

Some clones are missing from TCRdb's copy, which holds only in-frame ones; the method was immunoSEQ multiplex PCR. The sample lists about 150,000 clones, roughly 90% seen once, with 5.5% in the top ten. The CDR3 has 14 residues. Trimming pared 0 bases from V and 1 base from J, leaving 7 bases between. Per germline, CDR1 SGHRS and CDR2 YFSETQ. Points on this clone: As yet, its antigen is unknown.

V usage is TRBV5-1 and J usage is TRBJ1-1, with D uncertain. This clonotype originated in an adult in good health. This sample comprised peripheral blood, obtained on day 0 of MenACWY control vaccination. CDR3 region: CASSLETQNTEAFF. The CDR3 nucleotides are TGCGCCAGCAGCTTGGAAACACAGAACACTGAAGCTTTCTTT.